What follows are 27 T cell receptor beta chains derived from one specimen sequenced in a study of patients and donors after allogeneic stem cell transplantation (dated by TCRdb to 2018 to 2020). Receptors were amplified or captured by RT-PCR. The sequencer was a NextSeq 550. TCRdb's own reprocessing of the public reads used fastp at Q25 and MiXCR and kept productive beta chains. Under each unique CDR3 protein, matching rows form one entry showing the most common genes and DNA. The sample table lists about 90,000 distinct CDR3 sequences, roughly 43% of them with a count of one. About 58% of the sample belongs to the ten largest clones. The sequenced material came from blood, either unsorted or a sorted T cell fraction (not recorded which). All receptors derive from a human donor who was either an allogeneic HSCT recipient or a stem cell or donor lymphocyte infusion donor (not recorded which). It is not recorded whose cells these are; they may come from a transplant donor.

The chain couples TRBV29-1 to TRBJ2-5; D might be TRBD1 (5 bases). CDR1 and CDR2 (germline): SQVTM, ANQGSEA. V dropped 6 bases and J dropped 7 bases, with 18 bases sitting between them. This CDR3 has 13 amino acids. Written as DNA, the CDR3 is TGCAGCGTCCTAAGGGGCAGGGTCGGGACCCAGTACTTC. Translation: CSVLRGRVGTQYF.

This chain links TRBV7-9 with TRBJ1-4, with 7 bases matching TRBD1. CDR1 SEHNR and CDR2 FQNEAQ come from the germline V gene (reference sequence). V shed 6 bases and J 3 bases; nucleotides not matched to a gene: 7. The CDR3 sequence is 15 residues long. CDR3 in amino acids: CASSNRDSPNEKLFF. CDR3 coding DNA: TGTGCCAGCAGTAACCGGGACAGCCCTAATGAAAAACTGTTTTTT.

The chain has TRBV28 and TRBJ2-3; perhaps D is TRBD1 or TRBD2 (5 bases each). The CDR3 has 14 residues. CDR1 and CDR2 from the germline V gene are MDHEN and SYDVKM. V was cut by 8 bases and J by 4 bases, with 16 bases left in between. CDR3 in DNA: TGTGCCAGCGGCCGGGACCCTTCACCAGATACGCAGTATTTT. The encoded protein is CASGRDPSPDTQYF.

This chain links TRBV11-1 with TRBJ2-7; no firm D call. The CDR3 is 13 amino acids. Germline V gene sequence: CDR1 SGHAT, CDR2 FQDESV (reference sequence). Trimming took 1 base from V and 4 from J, leaving 8 bases between them. DNA for the CDR3: TGTGCCAGCAGCTTAGAGCAACGTTACGAGCAGTACTTC. It encodes CASSLEQRYEQYF.

This clonotype was recorded a few times. This chain connects TRBV29-1 to TRBJ1-1, with no clear D. The CDR3 extends over 12 amino acids. Trimming removed 4 bases from V and 0 bases from J, with 6 bases in between. Per the germline V gene, CDR1 is SQVTM and CDR2 is ANQGSEA. The CDR3: CSVAKMNTEAFF. The CDR3 nucleotides are TGCAGCGTTGCTAAGATGAACACTGAAGCTTTCTTT.

The chain employs TRBV7-6 and TRBJ1-2; TRBD1 matches 7 bases. CDR1 is SGHVS and CDR2 is FNYEAQ in the germline V gene. Germline trimming cut 5 bases from V and 4 bases from J; bases unmatched to any gene: 10. The CDR3 totals 15 residues. In DNA form, the CDR3 reads TGTGCCAGCAGCCCGAGGGACAGTTTTACCTATGGCTACACCTTC. Translated: CASSPRDSFTYGYTF.

This clonotype turned up a few times. V usage is TRBV29-1 and J usage is TRBJ1-2, with D maybe TRBD1 (5 bases). Germline V gene data show CDR1 as SQVTM and CDR2 as ANQGSEA. Trimming shortened V by 7 bases and J by 4 bases, and 19 bases separated the two germline ends. The CDR3 has 14 residues. The chain's CDR3 is CSASERGGTYGYTF. Here the CDR3 DNA reads TGCAGCGCTTCCGAGAGAGGAGGGACCTATGGCTACACCTTC.

The V gene is TRBV28, the J gene TRBJ1-6; unclear D gene. The CDR3 is 15 residues long. Germline loops: CDR1 MDHEN, CDR2 SYDVKM. Trimming removed 4 bases from V and 7 bases from J, with 14 bases in between. DNA of the CDR3: TGTGCCAGCAGTTCCTGGACGGTGTCAAATTCACCCCTCCACTTT. This sequence encodes CASSSWTVSNSPLHF.

The chain uses TRBV12-3 or TRBV12-4 and TRBJ1-2; the D gene is possibly TRBD1 (6 bases). V was clipped by 7 bases and J by 4 bases, with 13 bases between them. The CDR3 is 13 amino acids. The CDR3 reads CASMPGATYGYTF. The CDR3 DNA is TGTGCCAGCATGCCGGGGGCAACCTATGGCTACACCTTC.

This chain links TRBV28 with TRBJ1-2, with no clear D. Germline CDR1 MDHEN, CDR2 SYDVKM. Trimming removed 7 bases at V and 0 bases at J, with 9 bases between. The CDR3 covers 13 residues. This CDR3 is CASTPIANYGYTF. CDR3 bases: TGTGCCAGCACACCCATAGCTAACTATGGCTACACCTTC.

A few counts support this clonotype. The chain recombines TRBV15 with TRBJ2-1, with D unresolved. Germline V gene data show CDR1 as LNHNV and CDR2 as YYDKDF (reference sequence). CDR3 length equals 12 residues. Trimming pared 0 bases from V and 6 bases from J, leaving 3 bases between. Written as DNA, the CDR3 is TGTGCCACCAGCAGAGAATCCAATGAGCAGTTCTTC. It codes for CATSRESNEQFF. The full variable domain, in which reference TRBV15 and TRBJ2-1 provide the parts outside the CDR3, is DAMVIQNPRYQVTQFGKPVTLSCSQTLNHNVMYWYQQKSSQAPKLLFHYYDKDFNNEADTPDNFQSRRPNTSFCFLDIRSPGLGDTAMYLCATSRESNEQFFGPGTRLTVL.

A few counts support this clonotype. The chain has TRBV5-6 and TRBJ1-6; no reliable D call. This CDR3 comprises 15 residues. The V gene lost 0 bases and the J gene lost 4 bases, with 8 bases spanning the gap. Germline V gene data show CDR1 as SGHDT and CDR2 as YYEEEE. CDR3 in DNA: TGTGCCAGCAGCTTGGGTCAGGATTATAATTCACCCCTCCACTTT. Translated, it gives CASSLGQDYNSPLHF.

The V gene is TRBV5-6, the J gene TRBJ2-7, with D unresolved. The CDR3 loop spans 13 amino acids. Germline V gives CDR1 SGHDT, CDR2 YYEEEE. Trimming stripped 0 bases from V and 5 bases from J, with 9 bases between. The CDR3 DNA reads as TGTGCCAGCAGCTTGGCCCCCTCGGACGAGCAGTACTTC. Amino acids: CASSLAPSDEQYF.

V is TRBV11-1 and J is TRBJ1-1; D is uncertain. This CDR3 is 15 amino acids long. V was shortened by 5 bases and J by 4 bases, with 17 bases between the two germline ends. In germline, CDR1 is SGHAT, CDR2 FQDESV (reference sequence). The CDR3 DNA is TGTGCCAGCAGCCGAGAACCATTTTTAGCCACTGAAGCTTTCTTT. Translating gives CASSREPFLATEAFF.

The sample holds a few counts of this clonotype. This chain joins TRBV21-1 and TRBJ1-1; TRBD1, as called in the table, went unchecked against the DNA. TRBV21-1 is reported as a pseudogene. The CDR3 consists of 18 residues. CDR3 DNA: TGTGCCAGCAGCAAAGCGATGGCCAGGGGAATATGGGGCACTGAAGCTTTCTTT. Translated: CASSKAMARGIWGTEAFF.

The V call is TRBV27, the J call TRBJ1-1; D gene unclear. Per the germline V gene, CDR1 is MNHEY and CDR2 is SMNVEV (reference sequence). The V end was cut by 8 bases, the J end by 0 bases, with 10 bases between. The CDR3 is 13 residues long. The CDR3 is CASGRPLNTEAFF. CDR3 DNA: TGTGCCAGCGGCAGACCTTTGAACACTGAAGCTTTCTTT.

This clonotype has just a few counts. The genes are TRBV19 and TRBJ1-1; D perhaps matches TRBD1 (6 bases). Trimming cost V 5 bases and J 0 bases, with 13 bases left between them. This CDR3 is built from 15 residues. Germline assignment: CDR1 LNHDA and CDR2 SQIVND (reference sequence). The CDR3 protein is CASSVWSGVNTEAFF. The CDR3 nucleotides read TGTGCCAGTAGTGTTTGGTCAGGGGTGAACACTGAAGCTTTCTTT.

The gene calls are TRBV12-3 or TRBV12-4 and TRBJ1-2, with D perhaps TRBD1 (6 bases). The CDR3 covers 14 residues. The germline V and J ends were trimmed by 6 bases and 8 bases, with 19 bases remaining between them. The CDR3 nucleotides are TGTGCCAGCAGCCCCACTTGGGCAGGGGAAGGCTACACCTTC. Encoded protein: CASSPTWAGEGYTF.

The chain recombines TRBV24-1 with TRBJ2-5; the match to TRBD2 covers 7 bases. This CDR3 has 13 amino acids. Per germline, CDR1 KGHDR and CDR2 SFDVKD. The V gene end was trimmed by 6 bases and the J gene end by 5 bases; junction bases not matched to a gene: 5. CDR3 in amino acids: CATSPDGRETQYF. The CDR3 DNA sequence: TGTGCCACCAGTCCGGACGGGAGGGAGACCCAGTACTTC.

The chain links TRBV7-3 to TRBJ1-1; 9 bases are a match to TRBD1. CDR1 and CDR2 from the germline V gene are SGHTA and FQGTGA. This CDR3 has 15 residues. V trimming: 5 bases; J trimming: 5 bases; junction bases outside the gene matches: 9. The CDR3 DNA reads TGTGCCAGCAGCCGTTTAGGGGGACAGGGAACTGAAGCTTTCTTT. Translation: CASSRLGGQGTEAFF.

This chain links TRBV20-1 with TRBJ1-1; no firm D call. Germline CDR1 and CDR2: DFQATT and SNEGSKA (reference sequence). This CDR3 is 13 amino acids long. Trimming took 0 bases from V and 7 from J, leaving 12 bases between them. The CDR3 region is CSARDLRWVEAFF. DNA for the CDR3: TGCAGTGCTAGAGATCTGAGGTGGGTTGAAGCTTTCTTT.

The chain has TRBV10-3 and TRBJ1-3, with TRBD1 as a possible D gene (6 bases). Germline V gene sequence: CDR1 ENHRY, CDR2 SYGVKD. Deletions cut 3 bases from V and 0 bases from J, with 18 bases between. The CDR3 totals 18 residues. CDR3 protein: CAISDGTLHGSSGNTIYF. The CDR3 nucleotides are TGTGCCATCAGTGATGGGACACTTCACGGTAGCTCTGGAAACACCATATATTTT.

This clonotype has at least ten counts. The J gene is TRBJ1-1, the V gene TRBV29-1; the match to TRBD1 covers 9 bases. The CDR3 is made up of 14 amino acids. V lost 2 bases to trimming and J lost 3 bases; unmatched junction nucleotides: 4. Germline V gives CDR1 SQVTM, CDR2 ANQGSEA. For the CDR3, the DNA is TGCAGCGTTGAAACAGGACAGGGGCACACTGAAGCTTTCTTT. Its translation: CSVETGQGHTEAFF.

The chain joins TRBV27 to TRBJ1-2; no clear D gene. V was clipped by 0 bases and J by 5 bases, with 10 bases between them. CDR1 and CDR2 (germline): MNHEY, SMNVEV (reference sequence). The CDR3 spans 14 residues. The CDR3 coding sequence is TGTGCCAGCAGTTTATCTACGGGCAGTTATGGCTACACCTTC. This encodes CASSLSTGSYGYTF.

The chain uses TRBV3-1 and TRBJ1-2; D is unclear. CDR1 is LGHDT and CDR2 is YNNKEL in the germline V gene (reference sequence). V gave up 5 bases and J gave up 7 bases, with 17 bases separating them. CDR3 size: 14 residues. Here the CDR3 DNA reads TGTGCCAGCAGCTACGCGCGGTACCAGGCTGGCTACACCTTC. Encoded protein: CASSYARYQAGYTF. The complete variable domain, with remaining parts taken from reference TRBV3-1 and TRBJ1-2, reads DTAVSQTPKYLVTQMGNDKSIKCEQNLGHDTMYWYKQDSKKFLKIMFSYNNKELIINETVPNRFSPKSPDKAHLNLHINSLELGDSAVYFCASSYARYQAGYTFGSGTRLTVV.

V is TRBV11-2 and J is TRBJ2-5; D unresolved. Looked up from germline, CDR1 is SGHAT and CDR2 is FQNNGV. Trimming pared 2 bases from V and 0 bases from J, leaving 4 bases between. The CDR3 covers 13 residues. The CDR3 protein is CASSLSDQETQYF. For the CDR3, the DNA is TGTGCCAGCAGCTTATCAGACCAAGAGACCCAGTACTTC.

V usage is TRBV18 and J usage is TRBJ2-7; 10 nucleotides align to TRBD2. Trimming at V came to 2 bases and at J to 3 bases, leaving 4 bases not matched to a gene. The V gene's germline CDR1 is KGHSH and CDR2 LQKENI. CDR3 length: 15 residues. The CDR3 loop reads CASSPGLAELYEQYF. The CDR3 DNA is TGTGCCAGCTCACCAGGACTAGCGGAGCTCTACGAGCAGTACTTC.